This is a list of T cell receptor beta chains from one sample in a study of T cells in Graves' hyperthyroidism and ophthalmopathy. TCRdb reprocessed the multiplex PCR reads with MiXCR, giving one entry per CDR3 protein. The sample yields roughly 800,000 distinct CDR3 sequences, roughly 40% seen once. The sequencing sample was made of blood. The origin of the receptors is a man aged 18 to 29 with Graves' hyperthyroidism. CDR3s include the opening cysteine and the closing phenylalanine or tryptophan. Each record gives: V gene, CDR3 protein.

v_gene: TRBV12-3/TRBV12-4; CDR3aa: CASSSAGTAGYTF
v_gene: TRBV19; CDR3aa: CATLGGEAFF
v_gene: TRBV29-1; CDR3aa: CSARGQGSSSYNEQYF
v_gene: TRBV9; CDR3aa: CASSRLGAQEEKLFF
v_gene: TRBV7-2; CDR3aa: CASRLGGAGSPLHF
v_gene: TRBV9; CDR3aa: CASSVEREPPETQYF
v_gene: TRBV29-1; CDR3aa: CSLDTEVGPQHF
v_gene: TRBV2; CDR3aa: CAILAWDATYGQYF
v_gene: TRBV14; CDR3aa: CASSQSLATNTGELFF
v_gene: TRBV2; CDR3aa: CASYPFDTVTEAFF
v_gene: TRBV9; CDR3aa: CASSIEASNYEQYF
v_gene: TRBV9; CDR3aa: CASSVEGRGTQETQYF
v_gene: TRBV2; CDR3aa: CASSEDRGLIYEQYF
v_gene: TRBV5-1; CDR3aa: CASSLVTRRAYVEQFF
v_gene: TRBV25-1; CDR3aa: CASSARDSRDLQETQYF